Below are 3 T cell receptor beta chains sequenced from a single sample in a study of long-term antiretroviral therapy in people with HIV. The assay used was immunoSEQ (version v3.0), run at survey level. Using immunoSEQ multiplex PCR, the repertoire was profiled, and TCRdb retains in-frame clones only, with some absent. Of fewer than 40,000 clones in the sample, about 85% were seen once. The specimen comprised unsorted PBMCs, sampled 1.9 years after starting antiretroviral therapy. The source is a man between 18 and 35 years old with HIV.

This clone was detected only a few times. This chain joins TRBV28 and TRBJ2-2; D remains unclear. Per germline, CDR1 MDHEN and CDR2 SYDVKM. V lost 2 bases and J 5 bases, leaving 3 bases between the germline ends. This CDR3 has 12 amino acids. The CDR3 region is CASSLETGELFF. The CDR3 bases are TGTGCCAGCAGTTTAGAGACCGGGGAGCTGTTTTTT.

CDR3 loop: CASSYAGITDTQYF. CDR3 DNA sequence: TGTGCCAGCAGTTACGCGGGTATCACAGATACGCAGTATTTT. The V and J genes are TRBV6-5 and TRBJ2-3, with TRBD2 as a possible D gene (5 bases). V lost 2 bases and J lost 2, with 8 bases in between. Germline values: CDR1 MNHEY, CDR2 SVGAGI. CDR3 length: 14 amino acids.

The rearrangement joins TRBV5-1 to TRBJ2-3, with 7 nucleotides matching TRBD1. The CDR3 loop spans 15 amino acids. V lost 0 bases to trimming and J lost 1 base; unmatched junction nucleotides: 2. Germline V gene sequence: CDR1 SGHRS, CDR2 YFSETQ. This CDR3 is CASSLVGGGTDTQYF. The CDR3 DNA sequence: TGCGCCAGCAGCTTGGTAGGGGGCGGCACAGATACGCAGTATTTT. Together with reference TRBV5-1 and TRBJ2-3, the CDR3 gives the full variable domain: KAGVTQTPRYLIKTRGQQVTLSCSPISGHRSVSWYQQTPGQGLQFLFEYFSETQRNKGNFPGRFSGRQFSNSRSEMNVSTLELGDSALYLCASSLVGGGTDTQYFGPGTRLTVL.